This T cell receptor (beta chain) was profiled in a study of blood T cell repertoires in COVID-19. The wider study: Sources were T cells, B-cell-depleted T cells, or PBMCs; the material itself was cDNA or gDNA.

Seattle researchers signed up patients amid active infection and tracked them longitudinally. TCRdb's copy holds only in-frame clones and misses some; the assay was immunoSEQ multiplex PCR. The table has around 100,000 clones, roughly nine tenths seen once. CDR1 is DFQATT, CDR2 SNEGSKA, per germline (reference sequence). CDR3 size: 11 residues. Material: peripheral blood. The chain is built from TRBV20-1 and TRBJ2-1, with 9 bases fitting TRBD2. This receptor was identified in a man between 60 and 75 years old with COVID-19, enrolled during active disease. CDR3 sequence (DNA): TGCACACTAGCGGGCAACAATGAGCAGTTCTTC. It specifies CTLAGNNEQFF.